This T cell receptor beta chain was recovered during a study of blood T cell repertoires in COVID-19. V shed 6 bases and J shed 8 bases, with 19 bases lying between them. This CDR3 contains 14 residues. Germline CDR1 is SNHLY and CDR2 is FYNNEI. Profiling relied on immunoSEQ multiplex PCR, and the TCRdb table lists in-frame clones only, not all of them. This table holds about 44,000 clones, around nine tenths found once. Sequencing was carried out using peripheral blood. The receptor was isolated from a woman between 40 and 50 years old with acute or convalescent COVID-19. The rearrangement joins TRBV2 to TRBJ1-1; D might be TRBD1 (5 bases). The CDR3 DNA is TGTGCCAGCAGCATATATTCATACAGGCCGGAAGCTTTCTTT. Encoded protein: CASSIYSYRPEAFF.